This T cell receptor beta chain derives from a study of T cell responses to AZD1222 COVID-19 vaccine. Trimming cost V 0 bases and J 6 bases, with 12 bases left between them. The CDR3 is 14 amino acids. From germline, CDR1 is MGHRA and CDR2 YSYEKL. In regard to this clone: The antigen remains unidentified.

Clones were sequenced by immunoSEQ multiplex PCR, and TCRdb holds only the in-frame ones, with some missing. The profile shows 80,000 to 130,000 clones, approximately 91% of them singletons. Study-level points and caveats: Females outnumbered males among donors, who were mostly white British; clonal diversity was possibly underestimated. Once two AZD1222 doses were given, Spike-specific TCR breadth and depth went up.

The receptor comes from an adult in good health. This specimen was peripheral blood, taken on day 0 of AZD1222 vaccination. The chain links TRBV4-1 to TRBJ2-7, with a possible D match to TRBD2 (6 bases). Here the CDR3 DNA reads TGCGCCAGCAGCCAAGAAACCCTAGCGCCCGAGCAGTACTTC. Protein product: CASSQETLAPEQYF.